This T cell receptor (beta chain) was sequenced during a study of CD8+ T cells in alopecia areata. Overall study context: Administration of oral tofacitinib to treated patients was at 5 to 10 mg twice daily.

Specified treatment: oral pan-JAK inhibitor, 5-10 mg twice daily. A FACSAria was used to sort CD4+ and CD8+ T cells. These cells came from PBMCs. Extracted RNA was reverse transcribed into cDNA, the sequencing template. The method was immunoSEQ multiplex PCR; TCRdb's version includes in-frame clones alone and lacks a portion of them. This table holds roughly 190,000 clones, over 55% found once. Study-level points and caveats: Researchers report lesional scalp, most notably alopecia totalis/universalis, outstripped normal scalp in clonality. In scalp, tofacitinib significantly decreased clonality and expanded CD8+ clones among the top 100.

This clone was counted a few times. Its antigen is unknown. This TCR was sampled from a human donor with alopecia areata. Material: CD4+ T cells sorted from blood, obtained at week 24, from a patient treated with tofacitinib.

The CDR3: CASIPAGGTYNEQFF. The DNA for the CDR3 is TGTGCCAGCATCCCAGCGGGGGGCACCTACAATGAGCAGTTCTTC. This chain connects TRBV6-5 to TRBJ2-1, with 9 bases identical to TRBD2. The CDR3 spans 15 residues. CDR1 is MNHEY, CDR2 SVGAGI, per germline. With V trimmed by 7 bases and J by 2 bases, 6 bases remained unmatched.